These T cell receptor beta chains were read from a single sample in a study of CD8 T cells in ankylosing spondylitis. Each CDR3 protein is one row after TCRdb ran MiXCR on the 5' RACE reads. This sample has some 130,000 distinct CDR3 sequences; roughly an eighth occur once, and the top ten carry around 3%. The sample consisted of blood, either unsorted or a sorted T cell fraction (not recorded which). The origin of the receptors is a female donor with ankylosing spondylitis or in good health (not recorded which). The CDR3 runs from the conserved cysteine through the conserved F or W. Fields, in order: CDR3 DNA, CDR3 protein, V gene, CDR3 length, J gene, D gene, clone size. D genes are given only for firm matches. A row's size may be missing; if present it is once, few, many or a size class.

DNA: TGTGCCAGCAGCGTCGCGCCTCAGGGGGCAGTCTTCTTC
CDR3: CASSVAPQGAVFF
V: TRBV7-3
length: 13
J: TRBJ2-1
D: TRBD1
size: NA

DNA: TGCGCCAGCAGTCAGACAGAACCCGCAGGGAAGACCCAGTACTTC
CDR3: CASSQTEPAGKTQYF
V: TRBV5-1
length: 15
J: TRBJ2-5
D: NA
size: many

DNA: NA
CDR3: CASSWGGGSDF
V: TRBV12-3/TRBV12-4
length: 11
J: TRBJ2-7
D: NA
size: many

DNA: TGTGCCAGCAGCCCCCTCCGGACAGGCTCTGGAAACACCATATATTTT
CDR3: CASSPLRTGSGNTIYF
V: TRBV4-2
length: 16
J: TRBJ1-3
D: TRBD1
size: NA

DNA: TGTGCCAGCAGCTTAGTTAGCGGCACAGATACGCAGTATTTT
CDR3: CASSLVSGTDTQYF
V: TRBV7-2
length: 14
J: TRBJ2-3
D: NA
size: many

DNA: TGTGCCAGCACCCCACGACAGGGGTTGGGAAGCTCCTACGAGCAGTACTTC
CDR3: CASTPRQGLGSSYEQYF
V: TRBV12-3/TRBV12-4
length: 17
J: TRBJ2-7
D: TRBD1
size: NA

DNA: TGTGCCACCAGCGGTTTGCATGGCGGGGGGGCAGAGACAGATGCGCAGTATTTT
CDR3: CATSGLHGGGAETDAQYF
V: TRBV15
length: 18
J: TRBJ2-3
D: TRBD2
size: few

DNA: TGCAGGGGACTAGGAAAGGGCAATGAGCAGTTCTTC
CDR3: CRGLGKGNEQFF
V: TRBV20-1
length: 12
J: TRBJ2-1
D: TRBD2
size: many

DNA: TGCAGTGCTAGAGAAAGGGGACAGCTGAACACTGAAGCTTTCTTT
CDR3: CSARERGQLNTEAFF
V: TRBV20-1
length: 15
J: TRBJ1-1
D: TRBD1
size: few

DNA: TGCGCCAGCAGCTTCGCCTGGACAGTTTACGAGCAGTACTTC
CDR3: CASSFAWTVYEQYF
V: TRBV5-1
length: 14
J: TRBJ2-7
D: NA
size: few

DNA: TGCGCCAGCAGCCCGGAACCGACAGGGGGCACCTCTAGGAGGAACGAGCAGTACTTC
CDR3: CASSPEPTGGTSRRNEQYF
V: TRBV5-1
length: 19
J: TRBJ2-7
D: TRBD1
size: NA

DNA: TGTGCCAACTTCGCAAACACCATATATTTT
CDR3: CANFANTIYF
V: TRBV6-4
length: 10
J: TRBJ1-3
D: NA
size: few

DNA: TGTGCCACCAGCCAAGTCGTCCGGGGCCATGTGACCTCCAAAAACATTCAGTACTTC
CDR3: CATSQVVRGHVTSKNIQYF
V: TRBV3-1
length: 19
J: TRBJ2-4
D: NA
size: NA

DNA: TGCGCCAGCAGCCGACAGGGTTTTACCGGGGAGCTGTTTTTT
CDR3: CASSRQGFTGELFF
V: TRBV5-1
length: 14
J: TRBJ2-2
D: TRBD1
size: many

DNA: TGCGCCAGCAGCCAAGGACTAGCGAGCACCTACGAGCAGTACTTC
CDR3: CASSQGLASTYEQYF
V: TRBV4-1
length: 15
J: TRBJ2-7
D: TRBD2
size: NA

DNA: TGTGCCAGCAGTGATAGACTAGATGATATTACAGATACGCAGTATTTT
CDR3: CASSDRLDDITDTQYF
V: TRBV7-9
length: 16
J: TRBJ2-3
D: NA
size: many

DNA: TGTGCCAGCAGTTCAGGGGGGGCGAGGGGCAATCAGCCCCAGCATTTT
CDR3: CASSSGGARGNQPQHF
V: TRBV6-5
length: 16
J: TRBJ1-5
D: TRBD1
size: many

DNA: TGCAGCGTTGAGTTCCGTTACAATGAGCAGTTCTTC
CDR3: CSVEFRYNEQFF
V: TRBV29-1
length: 12
J: TRBJ2-1
D: NA
size: NA

DNA: TGCGCCAGCAGCCCTACCGGCAGGGGTAACACCGGGGAGCTGTTTTTT
CDR3: CASSPTGRGNTGELFF
V: TRBV5-1
length: 16
J: TRBJ2-2
D: NA
size: NA

DNA: TGTGCCAGCAGTATGGGGCGAAGCTCCTACAATGAGCAGTTCTTC
CDR3: CASSMGRSSYNEQFF
V: TRBV2
length: 15
J: TRBJ2-1
D: NA
size: few

DNA: TGTGCCAGCAGCTTAAATGGGGTTTACAATGAGCAGTTCTTC
CDR3: CASSLNGVYNEQFF
V: TRBV7-3
length: 14
J: TRBJ2-1
D: NA
size: NA

DNA: TGTGCCAGTAGTATCTCGTCGGTGAACACTGAAGCTTTCTTT
CDR3: CASSISSVNTEAFF
V: TRBV19
length: 14
J: TRBJ1-1
D: NA
size: many

DNA: TGCGCCAGCAGCCACCTTCCGGGACTAGTCGACAATGAGCAGTTCTTC
CDR3: CASSHLPGLVDNEQFF
V: TRBV4-1
length: 16
J: TRBJ2-1
D: TRBD2
size: many

DNA: TGTGCCAGCAGCTTAGGGCAGGGGGCTCAAGATACGCAGTATTTT
CDR3: CASSLGQGAQDTQYF
V: TRBV7-2
length: 15
J: TRBJ2-3
D: TRBD1
size: NA

DNA: TGCAGTGCTAGACCTCTCCTAGGGACTAGCGGAATTAGCACAGATACGCAGTATTTT
CDR3: CSARPLLGTSGISTDTQYF
V: TRBV20-1
length: 19
J: TRBJ2-3
D: TRBD2
size: NA

DNA: TGTGCCAGCAGTTCCCCGGGACAGGGGTCCTACGAGCAGTACTTC
CDR3: CASSSPGQGSYEQYF
V: TRBV6-5
length: 15
J: TRBJ2-7
D: TRBD1
size: many

DNA: TGTGCCAGCAGTTTTATTAGGGGTAGCGCAGATACGCAGTATTTT
CDR3: CASSFIRGSADTQYF
V: TRBV12-3/TRBV12-4
length: 15
J: TRBJ2-3
D: NA
size: many

DNA: TGTGCCAGCAGCGGGGGGTGGGATGGCTACACCTTC
CDR3: CASSGGWDGYTF
V: TRBV12-3/TRBV12-4
length: 12
J: TRBJ1-2
D: NA
size: NA

DNA: TGTGCCAGCAGTTTAGGCTACCCAGGCAGCAATCAGCCCCAGCATTTT
CDR3: CASSLGYPGSNQPQHF
V: TRBV12-3/TRBV12-4
length: 16
J: TRBJ1-5
D: NA
size: medium-sized

DNA: TGTGCTAGCAGCTTAGGAGCGGGAGGGCCTTCTGTAGGTGAGCAGTTCTTC
CDR3: CASSLGAGGPSVGEQFF
V: TRBV7-7
length: 17
J: TRBJ2-1
D: TRBD2
size: many

DNA: TGTGCCAGCAGTTTACTCGGACGGGCTTCCTACGAGCAGTACTTC
CDR3: CASSLLGRASYEQYF
V: TRBV6-5
length: 15
J: TRBJ2-7
D: NA
size: many

DNA: TGTGCCAGCAGACAGGGGGCTGTAGACACTGAAGCTTTCTTT
CDR3: CASRQGAVDTEAFF
V: TRBV6-1
length: 14
J: TRBJ1-1
D: TRBD1
size: many

DNA: TGCAGTGCTAGACGACAGGGGTCTAATCGCTACACCTTC
CDR3: CSARRQGSNRYTF
V: TRBV20-1
length: 13
J: TRBJ1-2
D: TRBD1
size: many

DNA: TGTGCCAGAGAAACTAGCGGGAGCACAGATACGCAGTATTTT
CDR3: CARETSGSTDTQYF
V: TRBV27
length: 14
J: TRBJ2-3
D: TRBD2
size: few

DNA: TGTGCCAGCAGTACCGGGGGGAATGAGCAGTTCTTC
CDR3: CASSTGGNEQFF
V: TRBV6-5
length: 12
J: TRBJ2-1
D: TRBD2
size: many

DNA: TGCGCCAGCAGCTTGCAGGACACCGGGGAGCTGTTTTTT
CDR3: CASSLQDTGELFF
V: TRBV5-1
length: 13
J: TRBJ2-2
D: NA
size: NA

DNA: TGTGTCAGCAGTGGGACAGGGGGCCAGGGAAACATTCAGTACTTC
CDR3: CVSSGTGGQGNIQYF
V: TRBV6-1
length: 15
J: TRBJ2-4
D: TRBD1
size: NA

DNA: TGTGCCAGCAGCTTCAGGGGGGAGCTGTTTTTT
CDR3: CASSFRGELFF
V: TRBV11-3
length: 11
J: TRBJ2-2
D: NA
size: many

DNA: TGTGCCAGCAGCTTGGGGGACACCCTCACAGATACGCAGTATTTT
CDR3: CASSLGDTLTDTQYF
V: TRBV5-6
length: 15
J: TRBJ2-3
D: NA
size: many

DNA: TGTGCCACCAGTGCCGAACTAGCGGGGGGGCGCAATGAGCAGTTCTTC
CDR3: CATSAELAGGRNEQFF
V: TRBV24-1
length: 16
J: TRBJ2-1
D: TRBD2
size: few

DNA: TGTGCCAGCAGCCCCAGTGGCCAAGAGCTGTTTTTT
CDR3: CASSPSGQELFF
V: TRBV7-3
length: 12
J: TRBJ2-2
D: NA
size: many

DNA: TGTGCCAGCGCTTACTCTAGCGGGGGCTACAATGAGCAGTTCTTC
CDR3: CASAYSSGGYNEQFF
V: TRBV9
length: 15
J: TRBJ2-1
D: TRBD2
size: few

DNA: TGTGCCAGCACCAAAGGGTTAGAGCAGTTCTTC
CDR3: CASTKGLEQFF
V: TRBV6-5
length: 11
J: TRBJ2-1
D: NA
size: many

DNA: TGTGCCAGCACGCGGGGGGGACAGAGTCTTAAGTATGGCTACACCTTC
CDR3: CASTRGGQSLKYGYTF
V: TRBV21-1
length: 16
J: TRBJ1-2
D: NA
size: NA

DNA: TGTGCCAGCAGCTACACTAGTGGCGAGCAGTACTTC
CDR3: CASSYTSGEQYF
V: TRBV7-9
length: 12
J: TRBJ2-7
D: NA
size: few

DNA: TGTGCCAGCAGTTTAGCCAGCGGGGGATCGAACACCGGGGAGCTGTTTTTT
CDR3: CASSLASGGSNTGELFF
V: TRBV12-3/TRBV12-4
length: 17
J: TRBJ2-2
D: TRBD2
size: many

DNA: TGCAGTGCTAGAGATGTGCCAACAGATACGCAGTATTTT
CDR3: CSARDVPTDTQYF
V: TRBV20-1
length: 13
J: TRBJ2-3
D: NA
size: many

DNA: TGTGCCAGCTCGATTGGTTCGGACAGGGTGTCCTACGAGCAGTACTTC
CDR3: CASSIGSDRVSYEQYF
V: TRBV18
length: 16
J: TRBJ2-7
D: TRBD1
size: NA

DNA: TGTGCCTGGAGTGGCGGGAGGGCCGTGGAGACCCAGTACTTC
CDR3: CAWSGGRAVETQYF
V: TRBV30
length: 14
J: TRBJ2-5
D: TRBD2
size: NA

DNA: TGTGCCAGCAGTGAATCTCCACGATCCTACGAGCAGTACTTC
CDR3: CASSESPRSYEQYF
V: TRBV6-1
length: 14
J: TRBJ2-7
D: NA
size: many

DNA: TGCGCCAGCAGCTGGGACGGTACCTACGAGCAGTACTTC
CDR3: CASSWDGTYEQYF
V: TRBV5-1
length: 13
J: TRBJ2-7
D: NA
size: NA

DNA: TGTGCCAGCAGGGTCCTAGCGAAGGTTCCAGATACGCAGTATTTT
CDR3: CASRVLAKVPDTQYF
V: TRBV2
length: 15
J: TRBJ2-3
D: NA
size: few

DNA: TGTGCCAGCAGTTTAATGGGGCAGGGCTACGAGCAGTACTTC
CDR3: CASSLMGQGYEQYF
V: TRBV12-3/TRBV12-4
length: 14
J: TRBJ2-7
D: NA
size: many